Sequencing of this TCR beta chain was carried out in a study of cytomegalovirus exposure and HLA in healthy donors. Broader study findings: Some TCR beta chains (roughly 150 of them) were listed as cytomegalovirus-associated. Rare TCR sequences predominated, though certain public TCRs were found in many donors. The likely origin of a cluster of highly shared sequence variants was a sequencing artifact.

The CDR3 has 16 amino acids. The junction had 12 bases not matched to a gene; V was cut back by 5 bases and J by 3 bases. Germline V CDR1 and CDR2: MDHEN, SYDVKM. 60 Vbeta and 13 Jbeta primers were used in PCR. Only in-frame clones appear in the TCRdb table, and some are missing; sequencing was by immunoSEQ multiplex PCR. The table lists roughly 34,000 clones. Concerning this clone: Antigen: not known.

The donors, nominally healthy at sampling, likely had unrecorded immune exposures. The chain is built from TRBV28 and TRBJ2-7; 8 bases are shared with TRBD1. Sequenced material: PBMCs. The receptor's source is a middle-aged man in good health and CMV-seronegative. CDR3 bases: TGTGCCAGCAGTCCCGACAGGGGTCGACTCGACTACGAGCAGTACTTC. Its protein is CASSPDRGRLDYEQYF. The full variable domain, its missing parts supplied by reference TRBV28 and TRBJ2-7, is DVKVTQSSRYLVKRTGEKVFLECVQDMDHENMFWYRQDPGLGLRLIYFSYDVKMKEKGDIPEGYSVSREKKERFSLILESASTNQTSMYLCASSPDRGRLDYEQYFGPGTRLTVT.